This entry lists 27 T cell receptor beta chains sequenced from one sample in a study of cytomegalovirus exposure and HLA in healthy donors. The PCR had 60 Vbeta and 13 Jbeta primers. TCRdb keeps only in-frame clones here, not all; method: immunoSEQ multiplex PCR. The repertoire holds roughly 140,000 clones, with around 9.6% as singletons. The source material was PBMCs. The receptor set was obtained from a male donor in good health and CMV-seronegative.

The chain has TRBV27 and TRBJ2-1; D might be TRBD2 (6 bases). The CDR3 loop spans 12 amino acids. Germline V gene sequence: CDR1 MNHEY, CDR2 SMNVEV (reference sequence). The V and J ends lost 2 bases and 8 bases respectively, with 7 bases between them. Here the CDR3 reads CASSLTGDEQFF. In DNA, the CDR3 is TGTGCCAGCAGTTTAACGGGAGATGAGCAGTTCTTC.

This clone was seen a few times. The rearrangement uses TRBV5-6 and TRBJ1-6; 10 positions match TRBD1. V trimming: 0 bases; J trimming: 9 bases; junction bases outside the gene matches: 6. The CDR3 loop spans 16 amino acids. CDR1 and CDR2 from the germline V gene are SGHDT and YYEEEE. The DNA for the CDR3 is TGTGCCAGCAGCTTGGGGGGACAGGGGTTTTCTTCACCCCTCCACTTT. As protein: CASSLGGQGFSSPLHF.

The V and J genes are TRBV7-3 and TRBJ2-1; D is unclear. Trimming removed 3 bases from V and 4 bases from J, with 16 bases in between. Germline-derived CDR1 and CDR2 are SGHTA and FQGTGA. The CDR3 length is 16 residues. CDR3 loop: CASSLSPSSLYNEQFF. The CDR3, as DNA: TGTGCCAGCAGCTTGTCTCCCTCTTCCCTTTACAATGAGCAGTTCTTC.

This clone has more than one count but fewer than ten. V is TRBV7-9 and J is TRBJ2-1; 9 bases match TRBD2. Trimming took 3 bases from V and 3 from J; bases not matched to a gene: 9. This CDR3 spans 17 amino acids. CDR1 SEHNR and CDR2 FQNEAQ come from the germline V gene (reference sequence). CDR3 sequence (DNA): TGTGCCAGCAGCTTCCTCCTTAGCGGGAGAGGCTACAATGAGCAGTTCTTC. It codes for CASSFLLSGRGYNEQFF.

This clone was observed a handful of times. The rearrangement uses TRBV5-4 and TRBJ2-1; a weak D match, TRBD1 (6 bases). V gave up 4 bases and J gave up 8 bases, with 25 bases separating them. Germline values: CDR1 SGHNT, CDR2 YYREEE (reference sequence). The CDR3 sequence is 17 residues long. The CDR3 nucleotides are TGTGCCAGCAGCCCAAGGGGCCTGGCAGGGGACCCTGATGAGCAGTTCTTC. It specifies CASSPRGLAGDPDEQFF.

V gene TRBV19 combines with J gene TRBJ2-7, with D maybe TRBD1 (5 bases). Germline V gene lookup returns CDR1 LNHDA and CDR2 SQIVND (reference sequence). The CDR3 loop spans 14 amino acids. Deletions cut 3 bases from V and 2 bases from J, with 11 bases between. CDR3 protein: CASSIVQGPYEQYF. DNA of the CDR3: TGTGCCAGTAGTATCGTCCAGGGCCCCTACGAGCAGTACTTC.

Only a few counts were recorded for this clone. This chain joins TRBV10-2 and TRBJ2-1, with 9 bases that match TRBD2. Trimming at V came to 7 bases and at J to 2 bases, leaving 3 bases not matched to a gene. The CDR3 covers 14 residues. CDR1 WSHSY and CDR2 SAAADI come from the germline V gene. CDR3 protein: CASNAGGAYNEQFF. The CDR3 region has the DNA TGCGCCAGCAATGCGGGGGGGGCCTACAATGAGCAGTTCTTC.

This clone was found a few times. The chain couples TRBV11-3 to TRBJ2-1, with 7 bases that match TRBD1. Germline CDR1 reads SGHNT; CDR2 reads YENEEA. CDR3 length: 15 amino acids. The V gene end was trimmed by 1 base and the J gene end by 8 bases; junction bases not matched to a gene: 8. This CDR3 reads CASSLGPQGFDEQFF. The DNA of the CDR3 is TGTGCCAGCAGCTTAGGCCCACAGGGGTTCGATGAGCAGTTCTTC.

J is TRBJ2-2 and V is TRBV7-2; TRBD1 agrees at 10 bases. In germline, CDR1 is SGHTA, CDR2 FQGNSA. The ends lost 5 bases at V and 6 bases at J; junction bases unmatched: 6. There are 15 residues in the CDR3. The CDR3 loop is CASSAGGQGSGELFF. CDR3 in DNA: TGTGCCAGCAGCGCAGGGGGACAGGGGTCCGGGGAGCTGTTTTTT.

The chain couples TRBV5-1 to TRBJ2-5; TRBD2 matches at 11 bases. The germline CDR1 and CDR2 sequences are SGHRS and YFSETQ. V shed 7 bases and J 1 base; nucleotides not matched to a gene: 12. The CDR3 runs to 17 residues. The DNA of the CDR3 is TGCGCCAGCCATACCCCTAGACTAGCGGGATCCCAAGAGACCCAGTACTTC. This gives the protein CASHTPRLAGSQETQYF.

This sequence joins TRBV6-4 and TRBJ1-1, with 7 nucleotides matching TRBD1. The CDR3 totals 15 residues. The germline V gene encodes CDR1 MRHNA and CDR2 SNTAGT. After removal of 4 bases from V and 5 bases from J, the junction contained 10 bases not matched to a gene. CDR3 in DNA: TGTGCCAGCAGTGTCCTCTCTAGGGGGCGGACTGAAGCTTTCTTT. Translation gives CASSVLSRGRTEAFF.

The chain has TRBV18 and TRBJ1-1, with D uncertain. The CDR3 sequence is 12 residues long. Germline V lookup: CDR1 KGHSH, CDR2 LQKENI. The V gene lost 6 bases and the J gene lost 8 bases, with 13 bases spanning the gap. The CDR3 loop reads CASSPREAEAFF. The CDR3 DNA sequence: TGTGCCAGCTCGCCTCGGGAAGCCGAAGCTTTCTTT.

The sample holds a few counts of this clone. The chain links TRBV7-2 to TRBJ2-2, with D perhaps matching TRBD1 (6 bases). CDR3 length: 15 residues. V was trimmed by 5 bases and J by 4 bases, leaving 14 bases between them. The germline gives CDR1 SGHTA, CDR2 FQGNSA. Here the CDR3 reads CASSTAGAGTGELFF. The CDR3 region has the DNA TGTGCCAGCAGCACTGCAGGGGCGGGCACCGGGGAGCTGTTTTTT.

The genes are TRBV5-4 and TRBJ1-3; D uncertain. CDR3 length: 15 residues. In germline, CDR1 is SGHNT, CDR2 YYREEE (reference sequence). The ends were cut back, 0 bases at V and 0 bases at J, with 7 bases in the middle. This CDR3 reads CASSLAGFSGNTIYF. The CDR3 bases are TGTGCCAGCAGCTTGGCAGGTTTCTCTGGAAACACCATATATTTT. Full variable domain (missing parts from reference TRBV5-4 and TRBJ1-3): ETGVTQSPTHLIKTRGQQVTLRCSSQSGHNTVSWYQQALGQGPQFIFQYYREEENGRGNFPPRFSGLQFPNYSSELNVNALELDDSALYLCASSLAGFSGNTIYFGEGSWLTVV.

V usage is TRBV5-1 and J usage is TRBJ2-2; 14 nucleotides match TRBD2. This CDR3 has 18 residues. V shed 3 bases, J shed 5 bases, and the junction held 9 bases outside the gene matches. Germline CDR1 reads SGHRS; CDR2 reads YFSETQ. The CDR3 sequence: CASSSAGLAGVRTGELFF. The CDR3 DNA reads as TGCGCCAGCAGCTCTGCGGGACTAGCGGGAGTACGAACCGGGGAGCTGTTTTTT.

This clone has more than one count but fewer than ten. This sequence joins TRBV5-6 and TRBJ2-7; perhaps TRBD1 as D (7 bases). Trimming took 0 bases from V and 5 from J, leaving 15 bases between them. Germline V lookup: CDR1 SGHDT, CDR2 YYEEEE. The CDR3 has 15 amino acids. CDR3: CASSLAGRGANEQYF. Here the CDR3 DNA reads TGTGCCAGCAGCTTGGCAGGCAGGGGGGCGAACGAGCAGTACTTC.

This chain connects TRBV10-2 to TRBJ1-5; D remains ambiguous. Germline loops: CDR1 WSHSY, CDR2 SAAADI. V was trimmed by 2 bases and J by 2 bases, leaving 7 bases between them. The CDR3 is 14 residues long. The CDR3 region is CASSEGRGNQPQHF. As DNA, the CDR3 is TGCGCCAGCAGTGAGGGGAGAGGCAATCAGCCCCAGCATTTT.

Note on this clone: The CDR3 ends on some other residue instead of the conserved phenylalanine or tryptophan, so this is likely a read error. Because the CDR3's place on the DNA is in doubt, the DNA is left out and the CDR3 is given as listed by TCRdb. This chain links TRBV18 with TRBJ2-3; no DNA check was done on the table's D call, TRBD2. The germline V gene encodes CDR1 KGHSH and CDR2 LQKENI. The CDR3 adds up to 13 amino acids, both ends counted. The CDR3 sequence is CASSPQETTSGPY.

This clone was counted between two and nine times. The genes are TRBV29-1 and TRBJ2-7; TRBD2 agrees at 13 bases. The ends lost 1 base at V and 0 bases at J; junction bases unmatched: 9. The CDR3 has 18 amino acids. CDR1 SQVTM and CDR2 ANQGSEA come from the germline V gene. In nucleotides, the CDR3 is TGCAGCGTTGAAGCCCCCTGGGGACTAGCGGGACCCTCCTACGAGCAGTACTTC. Translation gives CSVEAPWGLAGPSYEQYF.

The chain recombines TRBV4-2 with TRBJ2-3; 8 bases match TRBD2. The CDR3 has 16 residues. Unmatched junction bases numbered 3, after V lost 1 base and J lost 0 bases. Germline V lookup: CDR1 LGHNA, CDR2 YNFKEQ. CDR3 sequence (DNA): TGTGCCAGCAGCCAAGTGGCTAGCGGGAGCACAGATACGCAGTATTTT. This encodes CASSQVASGSTDTQYF.

This clone was seen only a few times. V and J are TRBV5-1 and TRBJ1-1, with D uncertain. The CDR3 spans 12 residues. Germline CDR1 and CDR2: SGHRS and YFSETQ. The V and J ends lost 0 bases and 7 bases respectively, with 7 bases between them. In nucleotides, the CDR3 is TGCGCCAGCAGCTTGGAATCGGGTGAAGCTTTCTTT. It is translated as CASSLESGEAFF. Drawing the rest from reference TRBV5-1 and TRBJ1-1, the complete variable domain is KAGVTQTPRYLIKTRGQQVTLSCSPISGHRSVSWYQQTPGQGLQFLFEYFSETQRNKGNFPGRFSGRQFSNSRSEMNVSTLELGDSALYLCASSLESGEAFFGQGTRLTVV.

The chain carries TRBV5-6 and TRBJ1-5; no firm D call. The length of the CDR3 is 16 residues. Germline V gene lookup returns CDR1 SGHDT and CDR2 YYEEEE. V shed 2 bases and J shed 1 base, with 13 bases lying between them. The chain's CDR3 is CASSFGHGGSNQPQHF. The CDR3 nucleotides read TGTGCCAGCAGCTTCGGTCACGGAGGAAGCAATCAGCCCCAGCATTTT.

V and J are TRBV4-1 and TRBJ1-4; D unclear. The ends were cut back, 1 base at V and 8 bases at J, with 14 bases in the middle. This CDR3 has 15 amino acids. Per germline, CDR1 MGHRA and CDR2 YSYEKL. CDR3 sequence: CASSQGESGREKLFF. The CDR3 DNA follows: TGCGCCAGCAGCCAAGGAGAGTCGGGGAGGGAAAAACTGTTTTTT.

This clone was observed a handful of times. Written as DNA, the CDR3 is TGTGCCAGCAGAACCGACAGGGCCTATAATTCACCCCTCCACTTT. Protein: CASRTDRAYNSPLHF. The chain couples TRBV28 to TRBJ1-6; TRBD1 matches 7 bases. The CDR3 totals 15 residues. In germline, CDR1 is MDHEN, CDR2 SYDVKM. V gave up 6 bases and J gave up 2 bases; unmatched junction bases: 4.

This clone was detected only a few times. The J gene is TRBJ2-7, the V gene TRBV7-9, with D unresolved. V was clipped by 5 bases and J by 0 bases, with 23 bases between them. The CDR3 is made up of 18 amino acids. Per germline, CDR1 SEHNR and CDR2 FQNEAQ (reference sequence). This CDR3 is CASSPRYIDIENSYEQYF. As DNA, the CDR3 is TGTGCCAGCAGCCCCCGATACATTGACATTGAAAACTCCTACGAGCAGTACTTC.

This clone was found a few times. The chain recombines TRBV10-3 with TRBJ1-1, with 9 nucleotides matching TRBD1. Germline V lookup: CDR1 ENHRY, CDR2 SYGVKD. The CDR3 sequence is 15 residues long. V dropped 0 bases and J dropped 4; count of bases not matched to a gene: 3. CDR3 sequence reads: CAISESSTGGTEAFF. For the CDR3, the DNA is TGTGCCATCAGTGAGTCGTCGACAGGGGGCACTGAAGCTTTCTTT.

J is TRBJ2-1 and V is TRBV11-2, with D perhaps TRBD1 (7 bases). Germline V gives CDR1 SGHAT, CDR2 FQNNGV. The CDR3 loop spans 13 amino acids. Trimming took off 5 bases at V and 6 bases at J, with 11 bases between the two ends. The CDR3 loop reads CASSRGTANEQFF. CDR3 in DNA: TGTGCCAGCAGCCGCGGGACAGCCAATGAGCAGTTCTTC.